The next 18 T cell receptor beta chains were all read from a single sample in a study of Graves' ophthalmopathy and Graves' hyperthyroidism. TCR beta CDR3 regions were amplified from RNA transcripts. HTBI primers primed a first-round RT-PCR, and a second-round multiplex PCR followed. TCRdb re-analysed the multiplex PCR reads in MiXCR, keeping a single row per CDR3 protein. The data contain 620,000 or so distinct CDR3 sequences, 22% of them seen just once; the ten biggest clones take up more than 5.5%. The sequencing input was peripheral blood. These TCRs come from a woman younger than 35 with stable Graves' hyperthyroidism. Some clones in this sample may be carry-over from other donors' samples.

This clonotype was counted ten times or more. This rearrangement joins TRBV6-1 to TRBJ1-5; D unresolved. V lost 3 bases to trimming and J lost 3 bases, with 6 bases between them. CDR3 size: 13 residues. Germline CDR1 MNHNS, CDR2 SASEGT. The DNA for the CDR3 is TGTGCCAGCAGTGAGGAGGCCAATCAGCCCCAGCATTTT. Translating gives CASSEEANQPQHF.

This clonotype occurred many times. The V call is TRBV6-5, the J call TRBJ1-6; the match to TRBD1 covers 8 bases. Germline V gene lookup returns CDR1 MNHEY and CDR2 SVGAGI. This CDR3 has 16 residues. V was pared by 0 bases and J by 8 bases, with 6 bases of the junction left unmatched. CDR3 sequence: CASSYSETGGDSPLHF. In nucleotides, the CDR3 is TGTGCCAGCAGTTACTCGGAAACAGGGGGGGATTCACCCCTCCACTTT.

The J gene is TRBJ1-3, the V gene TRBV4-1; the D is unclear. The CDR3 has 15 amino acids. With 5 bases removed from V and 0 bases from J, the gap between germline ends came to 11 bases. Germline V gene sequence: CDR1 MGHRA, CDR2 YSYEKL. DNA of the CDR3: TGCGCCAGCAGCAACAGTGTTAGCTCTGGAAACACCATATATTTT. This codes for CASSNSVSSGNTIYF.

This clonotype has more than one count but fewer than ten. The chain joins TRBV6-5 to TRBJ1-1; D gene unclear. Trimming removed 2 bases at V and 2 bases at J, with 6 bases between. The CDR3 consists of 13 residues. The germline V gene has CDR1 MNHEY and CDR2 SVGAGI. In DNA, the CDR3 is TGTGCCAGCAGTTACCAAGGTAACACTGAAGCTTTCTTT. Protein product: CASSYQGNTEAFF.

The sample holds a few counts of this clonotype. The rearrangement joins TRBV28 to TRBJ1-1, with 9 bases matching TRBD1. Per germline, CDR1 MDHEN and CDR2 SYDVKM. V trimming: 4 bases; J trimming: 2 bases; junction bases outside the gene matches: 11. The CDR3 consists of 17 residues. The CDR3 region has the DNA TGTGCCAGCAGTTCGCCCTTGGGGACAGGGCAAAACACTGAAGCTTTCTTT. Translation gives CASSSPLGTGQNTEAFF.

Of note for this clonotype: With a much larger clone just one base away, this may be a read error. Without the conserved terminal phenylalanine or tryptophan, this CDR3 likely stems from a read error. The CDR3 sequence is CASSLRRDSEAFL. Written as DNA, the CDR3 is TGTGCCAGCAGTTTACGTCGGGACAGTGAAGCTTTCTTA. The chain is built from TRBV12-3 or TRBV12-4 and TRBJ1-1; 7 positions match TRBD1. V shed 2 bases, J shed 7 bases, and the junction held 4 bases outside the gene matches. This CDR3 spans 13 amino acids.

The chain recombines TRBV13 with TRBJ1-1, with D tentatively TRBD1 (6 bases). This CDR3 is built from 15 residues. V lost 5 bases and J 0 bases, leaving 13 bases between the germline ends. Looked up from germline, CDR1 is PRHDT and CDR2 is FYEKMQ (reference sequence). The CDR3 nucleotides are TGTGCCAGCAGCACCCGGGGGACAATGAACACTGAAGCTTTCTTT. Translated: CASSTRGTMNTEAFF.

This clonotype was seen ten or more times. The chain carries TRBV28 and TRBJ1-5, with 7 positions matching TRBD1. V shed 5 bases and J 5 bases; nucleotides not matched to a gene: 12. The CDR3 sequence is 16 residues long. CDR1 and CDR2 from the germline V gene are MDHEN and SYDVKM. CDR3 sequence (DNA): TGTGCCAGCAGTGATACCGGGACAGATGATGATCAGCCCCAGCATTTT. This sequence encodes CASSDTGTDDDQPQHF.

The chain uses TRBV7-2 and TRBJ1-2; tentatively, D is TRBD1 (5 bases). This CDR3 is 13 amino acids long. With 1 base removed from V and 8 bases from J, the gap between germline ends came to 11 bases. Germline-derived CDR1 and CDR2 are SGHTA and FQGNSA. The CDR3 protein is CASSLEEGQGYTF. The CDR3 DNA follows: TGTGCCAGCAGCTTAGAGGAGGGGCAGGGCTACACCTTC.

This clonotype was detected ten times or more. This chain connects TRBV6-5 to TRBJ1-6, with 8 bases that match TRBD1. This CDR3 comprises 15 residues. V was clipped by 4 bases and J by 9 bases; unmatched bases: 8. Looked up from germline, CDR1 is MNHEY and CDR2 is SVGAGI. This CDR3 is CASSFGTGVGSPLHF. Written as DNA, the CDR3 is TGTGCCAGCAGTTTCGGGACAGGAGTAGGTTCACCCCTCCACTTT.

This CDR3 reads CASSFWSDGDTGELFF. The CDR3 bases are TGTGCCAGCAGTTTTTGGTCCGATGGGGACACCGGGGAGCTGTTTTTT. V and J are TRBV12-3 or TRBV12-4 and TRBJ2-2; D gene unclear. The length of the CDR3 is 16 residues. Trimming removed 3 bases at V and 3 bases at J, with 14 bases between.

CDR3 DNA: TGTGCCAGCTCACGACCAACACCGGGACGGACCAACTATGGCTACACCTTC. Its translation: CASSRPTPGRTNYGYTF. The rearrangement links TRBV18 to TRBJ1-2; a weak D match, TRBD1 (5 bases). CDR3 length: 17 residues. V shed 4 bases and J shed 2 bases, with 20 bases lying between them. CDR1 and CDR2 from the germline V gene are KGHSH and LQKENI.

This clonotype was observed at least ten times. V and J are TRBV20-1 and TRBJ1-1, with a possible D match to TRBD1 (5 bases). This CDR3 contains 13 residues. V lost 3 bases and J 1 base, leaving 9 bases between the germline ends. Germline V gives CDR1 DFQATT, CDR2 SNEGSKA (reference sequence). The CDR3 region is CSARRQGNTEAFF. The CDR3 DNA reads as TGCAGTGCTAGGAGGCAGGGGAACACTGAAGCTTTCTTT.

This clonotype was found many times. The rearrangement uses TRBV28 and TRBJ2-2, with a possible D match to TRBD1 (5 bases). The CDR3 contains 14 residues. V lost 3 bases to trimming and J lost 2 bases, with 7 bases between them. Germline CDR1 and CDR2: MDHEN and SYDVKM. This chain's CDR3 is CASSFQGNTGELFF. CDR3 nucleotide sequence: TGTGCCAGCAGTTTTCAGGGAAACACCGGGGAGCTGTTTTTT.

The chain uses TRBV6-1 and TRBJ2-7; 12 positions match TRBD1. V gave up 6 bases and J gave up 5 bases; unmatched junction bases: 8. This CDR3 is 15 amino acids long. Per germline, CDR1 MNHNS and CDR2 SASEGT. The CDR3 sequence is CASRTHGTGGDEQYF. The CDR3 DNA follows: TGTGCCAGCAGAACCCATGGGACAGGGGGCGACGAGCAGTACTTC.

This clonotype was counted at least ten times. V is TRBV27 and J is TRBJ1-2, with D unresolved. V lost 6 bases, J lost 4 bases, and 18 bases lay in between. CDR3 size: 15 residues. Germline V gene data show CDR1 as MNHEY and CDR2 as SMNVEV (reference sequence). DNA for the CDR3: TGTGCCAGCAGCGAAAAAGGGAGGGAGGCCTATGGCTACACCTTC. It specifies CASSEKGREAYGYTF.

Ten or more counts support this clonotype. The chain recombines TRBV6-5 with TRBJ2-2; TRBD2 aligns across 7 bases. The CDR3 covers 15 residues. Looked up from germline, CDR1 is MNHEY and CDR2 is SVGAGI. V was clipped by 2 bases and J by 7 bases; unmatched bases: 7. CDR3 loop: CASSYGRGDFGELFF. The CDR3 DNA reads as TGTGCCAGCAGTTACGGACGGGGGGATTTCGGGGAGCTGTTTTTT.

This clonotype showed up just a few times. The chain joins TRBV5-1 to TRBJ1-3; the D gene is possibly TRBD1 (6 bases). The CDR3 is 17 amino acids. The V end lost 4 bases, the J end lost 0 bases, and 17 bases lay between the germline ends. Germline values: CDR1 SGHRS, CDR2 YFSETQ. The CDR3, as DNA: TGCGCCAGCAGCCCGGGGGCCCGGACTCTCTCTGGAAACACCATATATTTT. Amino acid sequence: CASSPGARTLSGNTIYF.